The rows below give T cell receptor beta chains drawn from one sample of a study of T cells in Graves' hyperthyroidism and ophthalmopathy. TCRdb used MiXCR to reprocess the multiplex PCR reads, holding one entry per CDR3 protein. The sample holds some 250,000 distinct CDR3 sequences, about 14% seen once. The sequencing input was blood. Receptor source: a woman in her forties with Graves' hyperthyroidism that later progressed to Graves' ophthalmopathy. Each CDR3 is given with its conserved first and last residue.

V: TRBV13
J: TRBJ1-5
CDR3: CASSFGGRGMYQPQHF

V: TRBV20-1
J: TRBJ2-1
CDR3: CSARGDREYNEQFF

V: TRBV11-2
J: TRBJ1-5
CDR3: CASSLGPGRQPQHF

V: TRBV28
J: TRBJ2-7
CDR3: CASSFVGQGAYEQYF

V: TRBV7-9
J: TRBJ2-1
CDR3: CASSSRLRLARYNEQFF

V: TRBV11-3
J: TRBJ2-7
CDR3: CASSLDATGTYEQYF

V: TRBV20-1
J: TRBJ1-3
CDR3: CSARDSRGSGNTIYF

V: TRBV7-9
J: TRBJ2-1
CDR3: CASPRPLTGTVQYEQFF

V: TRBV9
J: TRBJ2-2
CDR3: CASSAYSSGRAVGELFF

V: TRBV11-2
J: TRBJ2-7
CDR3: CASSFGGTGYEQYF

V: TRBV28
J: TRBJ1-1
CDR3: CASINLRSSTEAFF

V: TRBV29-1
J: TRBJ2-1
CDR3: CSAIGHSGSSYNEQFF

V: TRBV20-1
J: TRBJ2-3
CDR3: CSARDPLLAGSTDTQYF

V: TRBV3-1
J: TRBJ1-2
CDR3: CASSRWDRISNYGYTF

V: TRBV5-1
J: TRBJ1-1
CDR3: CASSLGRVDTEAFF

V: TRBV5-1
J: TRBJ1-1
CDR3: CASSLKGLETGAVNTEAFF

V: TRBV6-1
J: TRBJ2-7
CDR3: CASTPFQSSYEQYF

V: TRBV5-6
J: TRBJ1-2
CDR3: CASSPGTGVYGYTF

V: TRBV6-1
J: TRBJ1-1
CDR3: CAPVMNTEAFF

V: TRBV6-1
J: TRBJ2-1
CDR3: CASRATSGDYNEQFF

V: TRBV6-1
J: TRBJ1-5
CDR3: CASRVARAPNQPQHF

V: TRBV12-3/TRBV12-4
J: TRBJ2-3
CDR3: CASSRTSGSEGDTQYF

V: TRBV7-9
J: TRBJ2-1
CDR3: CASSKTMAINEQFF

V: TRBV28
J: TRBJ2-5
CDR3: CASSLRGSYQETQYF

V: TRBV4-1
J: TRBJ2-5
CDR3: CASSQGVPGLAGGETQYF

V: TRBV6-2/TRBV6-3
J: TRBJ2-3
CDR3: CASSYSSFDTQYF

V: TRBV28
J: TRBJ1-6
CDR3: CATLRGISYNSPLHF

V: TRBV2
J: TRBJ2-7
CDR3: CATSSGSRAYEQYF

V: TRBV6-1
J: TRBJ2-7
CDR3: CASSVEAYEQYF

V: TRBV4-1
J: TRBJ2-7
CDR3: CASSQLTGSVEQYF

V: TRBV6-1
J: TRBJ2-1
CDR3: CASRHSQGVRVNEQFF

V: TRBV19
J: TRBJ1-1
CDR3: CVSSIEKWYTEAFF

V: TRBV6-1
J: TRBJ2-1
CDR3: CASRPGTSAYNEQFF

V: TRBV10-3
J: TRBJ2-1
CDR3: CAISDGIRNEQFF

V: TRBV6-1
J: TRBJ1-1
CDR3: CASRVLHREINTEAFF

V: TRBV19
J: TRBJ1-1
CDR3: CVSSIDRGWSTEAFF

V: TRBV11-3
J: TRBJ2-7
CDR3: CASSLTSGSEQYF

V: TRBV28
J: TRBJ2-7
CDR3: CASSPSSGSYHEQYF

V: TRBV6-2/TRBV6-3
J: TRBJ1-1
CDR3: CASSYWGRQLNTEAFF

V: TRBV4-2
J: TRBJ2-2
CDR3: CASSQELGIITGELFF

V: TRBV6-1
J: TRBJ1-6
CDR3: CASSEARMPYNSPLHF

V: TRBV6-1
J: TRBJ2-1
CDR3: CASKVPEGYNEQFF

V: TRBV10-2
J: TRBJ1-2
CDR3: CASSESGQNNYGYTF